This entry describes one T cell receptor beta chain. Its antigen remains unidentified. The CDR3 consists of 15 residues. The V and J ends lost 2 bases and 6 bases respectively, with 14 bases between them. Full-length variable regions came from constant-region reverse primers plus semi-nested Nested Universal Primer A PCR. TCRdb fed the 5' RACE reads into MiXCR, producing one record per CDR3 protein. The repertoire holds nearly 55,000 distinct CDR3 sequences, with roughly 18% as singletons. General study findings and limits: Tumor memory CD4+ T cell TCR gene usage clustered with blood and lymph node memory CD4+ cells and lymph node naive CD4+ cells. Greatest tumor Treg TCR overlap was with tumor naive CD4+ cells. Larger-cohort validation covered only one TCR beta V-J rearrangement.

The rearrangement links TRBV12-3 or TRBV12-4 to TRBJ1-5; TRBD1 might be the D (6 bases). The material sequenced was naive CD4+ T cells sorted from blood. Specified subset: naive CD4+ T cells, CD4+CD45RA+CD25-. The TCR comes from a female donor with breast cancer. CDR3 sequence (DNA): TGTGCCAGCAGTTTACCAGGGGTCCCCCGTCAGCCCCAGCATTTT. Amino acid sequence: CASSLPGVPRQPQHF.